Below are 23 T cell receptor beta chains sequenced from a single sample in a study of tumor and adjacent non-tumor tissue in lung cancer. A modified ARM-PCR protocol with three rounds of nested PCR amplified TCRbeta. MiXCR, run by TCRdb on the multiplex PCR reads, gives a single entry per CDR3 protein. The table shows some 200,000 distinct CDR3 sequences, with 70% to 75% occurring only once. RNA was extracted from bulk tissue without any cell sorting. The sequenced material came from lung tumor tissue. These receptors all stem from a man aged 55 to 69 with non-small cell lung cancer.

Remarks on this clonotype: A read error is possible here, since a much larger clone lies one base away. The V gene is TRBV6-2 or TRBV6-3, the J gene TRBJ2-1; D gene ambiguous. The V gene lost 4 bases and the J gene lost 9 bases, with 13 bases spanning the gap. The CDR3 spans 13 residues. CDR1 is MNHEY and CDR2 is SVGEGT in the germline V gene. The CDR3 bases are TGTGCCAGCAGTTCTACCAACGTGGGTGAGCAGTTCTTC. Residues: CASSSTNVGEQFF.

On this clonotype: A much larger clone lies a single base off, so this may be a read error. The chain combines TRBV20-1 with TRBJ2-2, with 8 bases aligning to TRBD2. The CDR3 extends over 12 amino acids. Germline loops: CDR1 DFQATT, CDR2 SNEGSKA (reference sequence). The DNA of the CDR3 is TGCAGTGTGCAAGCGGGAGACGGGGAGCCGTTTTTT. This codes for CSVQAGDGEPFF.

Turning to this clonotype: The CDR3 does not close with the conserved phenylalanine or tryptophan, likely indicating a read error. The gene calls are TRBV28 and TRBJ2-7, with 9 bases lining up with TRBD1. This CDR3 comprises 12 residues. Trimming cost V 11 bases and J 5 bases; bases outside gene matches: 7. Germline assignment: CDR1 MDHEN and CDR2 SYDVKM. The CDR3 region is CARGTGYHEQYI. The CDR3 DNA sequence: TGTGCCCGGGGGACAGGGTACCACGAGCAGTACATC.

In regard to this clonotype: Given a much more abundant clone one base away, this may be a read error. V gene TRBV6-5 combines with J gene TRBJ2-7, with 7 bases aligning to TRBD1. CDR1 is MNHEY and CDR2 is SVGAGI in the germline V gene. J was trimmed by 6 bases and V by 4 bases; bases with no gene match: 12. The CDR3 is 15 amino acids. The DNA for the CDR3 is TGTGCCAGCAGTTCTTCTGACAGGGCAATCGGCGAGCAGTACTTC. It specifies CASSSSDRAIGEQYF.

As concerns this clonotype: The germline gene is not matched at one end of the junction; a read error may be the cause. CDR3 residues: CTSNLEWGVNNEQFF. The CDR3 bases are TGTACCAGCAACTTAGAGTGGGGGGTGAACAATGAGCAGTTCTTC. The chain combines TRBV11-3 with TRBJ2-1, with D possibly being TRBD2 (6 bases). The CDR3 is made up of 15 amino acids. From germline, CDR1 is SGHNT and CDR2 YENEEA. Full variable domain (outside the CDR3, taken from reference TRBV11-3 and TRBJ2-1): EAGVVQSPRYKIIEKKQPVAFWCNPISGHNTLYWYLQNLGQGPELLIRYENEEAVDDSQLPKDRFSAERLKGVDSTLKIQPAELGDSAVYLCTSNLEWGVNNEQFFGPGTRLTVL.

A remark on this clonotype: A much larger clone differs from this one at a single base, so this may be a read error. The chain combines TRBV4-3 with TRBJ1-3; D is unclear. This CDR3 has 13 residues. CDR1 is LGHNA and CDR2 is YSLEER in the germline V gene. The CDR3 reads CASSWLSGNIIYF. In DNA, the CDR3 is TGCGCCAGCAGCTGGCTCTCTGGAAACATCATATATTTT.

This clonotype has a single count. V usage is TRBV11-2 and J usage is TRBJ2-7; D unclear. Per germline, CDR1 SGHAT and CDR2 FQNNGV. V dropped 4 bases and J dropped 0 bases, with 7 bases sitting between them. The CDR3 sequence is 13 residues long. CDR3 amino acids: CASSSLPSYEQYF. DNA of the CDR3: TGTGCCAGCAGCTCCCTCCCCTCCTACGAGCAGTACTTC. Combining the CDR3 with reference TRBV11-2 and TRBJ2-7 gives the whole variable domain EAGVAQSPRYKIIEKRQSVAFWCNPISGHATLYWYQQILGQGPKLLIQFQNNGVVDDSQLPKDRFSAERLKGVDSTLKIQPAKLEDSAVYLCASSSLPSYEQYFGPGTRLTVT.

This clonotype was detected ten times or more. The J gene is TRBJ1-5, the V gene TRBV6-2 or TRBV6-3; maybe TRBD1 (6 bases). This CDR3 has 14 residues. Germline loops: CDR1 MNHEY, CDR2 SVGEGT. Deletions cut 5 bases from V and 7 bases from J, with 15 bases between. CDR3 residues: CASSADWGLQPQHF. The CDR3, as DNA: TGTGCCAGCAGTGCCGATTGGGGGCTGCAGCCCCAGCATTTT.

CDR3 loop: CASSLASGPSVNEQYF. For the CDR3, the DNA is TGTGCCAGCAGCTTAGCTAGCGGCCCCTCGGTCAACGAGCAGTACTTC. J is TRBJ2-7 and V is TRBV7-9, with D tentatively TRBD2 (6 bases). The CDR3 loop spans 16 amino acids. Trimming left V 0 bases short and J 5 bases short, with 17 bases between. CDR1 is SEHNR, CDR2 FQNEAQ, per germline (reference sequence).

Concerning this clonotype itself: A read error may be the cause here, since a much bigger clone is one base away. The V call is TRBV6-5, the J call TRBJ1-1; TRBD1 might be the D (5 bases). CDR1 and CDR2 (germline): MNHEY, SVGAGI. The CDR3 covers 15 residues. Trimming cost V 0 bases and J 6 bases, with 14 bases left between them. The CDR3 DNA is TGTGCCAGCAGTTACTCGACCGCCTGGGACTCTGAAGCTTTCTTT. Translating gives CASSYSTAWDSEAFF.

This clonotype has just one count. The rearrangement joins TRBV11-2 to TRBJ2-3; possible D gene TRBD1, 5 bases. Germline loops: CDR1 SGHAT, CDR2 FQNNGV. The germline V and J ends were trimmed by 3 bases and 2 bases, with 12 bases remaining between them. The CDR3 is made up of 15 amino acids. The DNA of the CDR3 is TGTGCCAGCAGCTTGTTTAAGGGGATCACAGATACGCAGTATTTT. This encodes CASSLFKGITDTQYF.

This clonotype was seen more than once but under ten times. CDR3 sequence (DNA): TGCGCCAGCAGCCAGCGGACTAGCGGCTACGAGCAGTACTTC. The encoded protein is CASSQRTSGYEQYF. The J gene is TRBJ2-7, the V gene TRBV5-1; 10 bases align to TRBD2. Trimming removed 4 bases from V and 3 bases from J; junction bases left unmatched: 4. Germline V CDR1 and CDR2: SGHRS, YFSETQ. The CDR3 spans 14 residues.

The V call is TRBV7-9, the J call TRBJ1-5; 9 bases are a match to TRBD1. Per the germline V gene, CDR1 is SEHNR and CDR2 is FQNEAQ (reference sequence). This CDR3 is built from 14 residues. J gave up 8 bases and V 4 bases, and 6 bases lay outside the gene matches. For the CDR3, the DNA is TGTGCCAGCAGCTCGGGACAGGGCAGCAAGCCCCAGCATTTT. Protein sequence: CASSSGQGSKPQHF.

Remarks on this clonotype: A read error is likely, as this CDR3 ends without the conserved phenylalanine or tryptophan. V gene TRBV20-1 combines with J gene TRBJ2-7; D not resolved. This CDR3 is built from 14 residues. CDR1 is DFQATT and CDR2 is SNEGSKA in the germline V gene (reference sequence). V dropped 5 bases and J dropped 6 bases, with 20 bases sitting between them. CDR3 sequence: CSAHPGQANREQYL. The CDR3 nucleotides read TGCAGTGCTCACCCGGGCCAGGCCAACCGCGAGCAGTACCTC.

The genes are TRBV19 and TRBJ2-3; unclear D gene. Germline CDR1 is LNHDA and CDR2 is SQIVND (reference sequence). The CDR3 runs 14 residues. V lost 3 bases, J lost 3 bases, and 10 bases lay in between. The DNA for the CDR3 is TGTGCCAGTAGTATTGGCTTGATAACAGATACGCAGTATTTT. Translating gives CASSIGLITDTQYF.

The chain combines TRBV5-1 with TRBJ2-3; 10 bases agree with TRBD1. Germline-derived CDR1 and CDR2 are SGHRS and YFSETQ. Trimming removed 6 bases from V and 3 bases from J; junction bases left unmatched: 4. This CDR3 has 14 residues. DNA of the CDR3: TGCGCCAGCACCCGGGACAGGGGAACAGATACGCAGTATTTT. It yields the protein CASTRDRGTDTQYF.

With regard to this clonotype: One base away lies a much larger clone, so this may be a sequencing read error. The V gene is TRBV6-2 or TRBV6-3, the J gene TRBJ1-5, with 8 bases matching TRBD1. Per germline, CDR1 MNHEY and CDR2 SVGEGT. The CDR3 is made up of 15 amino acids. V dropped 4 bases and J dropped 7; count of bases not matched to a gene: 9. The CDR3 sequence: CASSWVSGGEQPQHF. The CDR3 region has the DNA TGTGCCAGCAGTTGGGTGTCAGGGGGCGAACAGCCCCAGCATTTT.

The gene calls are TRBV6-2 or TRBV6-3 and TRBJ2-1; 8 bases agree with TRBD2. J gave up 12 bases and V 7 bases, and 11 bases lay outside the gene matches. The CDR3 is 13 amino acids. Per germline, CDR1 MNHEY and CDR2 SVGEGT. The CDR3 loop is CASTLWYAGGQFF. CDR3 bases: TGTGCCAGCACTCTATGGTACGCGGGAGGGCAGTTCTTC.

As regards this clonotype: A read error may explain this, as a much larger clone is one base away. The CDR3 DNA reads TGTACCAGCAGTTTAGGTGTGGGGGGTGCGCAAGAGACCCAGTACTTC. It is translated as CTSSLGVGGAQETQYF. The V call is TRBV12-3 or TRBV12-4, the J call TRBJ2-5; a weak D match, TRBD2 (6 bases). There are 16 residues in the CDR3.

This clonotype was detected only once. A read error may account for a junction end that differs from germline. J is TRBJ2-5 and V is TRBV6-5; D might be TRBD1 or TRBD2, each matching 5 bases. This CDR3 has 14 amino acids. Germline values: CDR1 MNHEY, CDR2 SVGAGI. The CDR3 sequence is CVSSSPRVRETQCF. For the CDR3, the DNA is TGTGTCAGCAGTTCGCCCAGGGTCAGGGAGACCCAGTGCTTC.

Remarks on this clonotype: A much larger clone lies one base from this, so it may be a read error. The J gene is TRBJ2-2, the V gene TRBV6-1, with a weak D call TRBD2 (5 bases). Germline-derived CDR1 and CDR2 are MNHNS and SASEGT. The CDR3 is made up of 14 amino acids. The CDR3: CASLRLGNTGEPFF. CDR3 DNA sequence: TGTGCCAGCTTAAGGTTAGGGAACACCGGGGAGCCGTTTTTT.

As regards this clonotype: A much larger clone lies a single base off, so this may be a read error. The chain uses TRBV20-1 and TRBJ1-1, with D unclear. From germline, CDR1 is DFQATT and CDR2 SNEGSKA (reference sequence). The CDR3 extends over 14 amino acids. The CDR3 sequence: CRVIKDPMNTESFF. CDR3 nucleotides: TGCAGGGTAATAAAGGATCCAATGAACACTGAATCTTTCTTT.

The chain joins TRBV28 to TRBJ1-1, with no clear D. The germline gives CDR1 MDHEN, CDR2 SYDVKM. Deletions cut 6 bases from V and 1 base from J, with 9 bases between. CDR3 length equals 13 residues. The CDR3 protein is CASSSRWNTEAFF. For the CDR3, the DNA is TGTGCCAGCAGCTCCCGGTGGAACACTGAAGCTTTCTTT.